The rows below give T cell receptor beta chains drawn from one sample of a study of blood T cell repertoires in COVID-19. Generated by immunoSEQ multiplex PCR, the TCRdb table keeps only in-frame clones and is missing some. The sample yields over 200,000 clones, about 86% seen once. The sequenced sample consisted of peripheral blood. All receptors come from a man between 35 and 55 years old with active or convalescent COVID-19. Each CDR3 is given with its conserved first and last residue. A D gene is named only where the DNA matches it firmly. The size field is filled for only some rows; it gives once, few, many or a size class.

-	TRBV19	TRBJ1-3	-	CASSKGDRKSGNTIYF
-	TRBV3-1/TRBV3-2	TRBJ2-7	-	CASSQGGGSVGQYF
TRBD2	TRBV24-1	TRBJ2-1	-	CATSEEAGGPYNEQFF
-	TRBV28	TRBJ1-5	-	CASSSTRWVGVPQPQHF
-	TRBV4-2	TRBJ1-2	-	CASSQDLIVDYGYTF
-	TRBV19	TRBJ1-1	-	CASSINAGETEAFF
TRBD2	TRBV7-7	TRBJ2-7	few	CASSFGTSADYEQYF
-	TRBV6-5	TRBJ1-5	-	CASSTHNQPQHF
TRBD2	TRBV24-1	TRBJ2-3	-	CATSDEGAGGRPDTQYF
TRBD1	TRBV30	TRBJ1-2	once	CAWSSGGYGYTF
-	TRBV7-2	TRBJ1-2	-	CASSYRDSSPSGYTF
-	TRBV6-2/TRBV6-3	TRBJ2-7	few	CASSYSTQRGGYEQYF
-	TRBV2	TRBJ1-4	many	CASGGGTRVQEKLFF
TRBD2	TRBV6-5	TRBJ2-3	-	CASRRSGRSDTQYF
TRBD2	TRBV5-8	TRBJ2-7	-	CASSFEGTSGSSYEQYF
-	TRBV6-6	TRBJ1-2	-	CASSASGGYTF
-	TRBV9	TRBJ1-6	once	CASSAEGSYNSPLHF
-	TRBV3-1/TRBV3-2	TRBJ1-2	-	CASSQDPQGNGGYTF
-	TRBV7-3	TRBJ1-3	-	CASRGEGLGNTIYF
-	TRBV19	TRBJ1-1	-	CASSMGLMNTEAFF
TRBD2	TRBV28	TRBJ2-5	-	CATRTSGETQYF
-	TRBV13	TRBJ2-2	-	CASSLVGTNTGELFF
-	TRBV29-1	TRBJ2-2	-	CSVRGGAGELFF
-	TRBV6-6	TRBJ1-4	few	CASSANEKLFF
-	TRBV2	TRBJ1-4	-	CASSDTPATNEKLFF
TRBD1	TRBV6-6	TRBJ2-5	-	CASSARTGGQETQYF
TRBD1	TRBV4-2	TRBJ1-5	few	CASSQSTGVGQPQHF
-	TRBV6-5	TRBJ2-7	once	CASSAAVSYEQYF
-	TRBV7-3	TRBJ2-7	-	CASSSVSPEEQYF
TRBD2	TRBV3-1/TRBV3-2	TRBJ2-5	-	CASSQSGRAPETQYF
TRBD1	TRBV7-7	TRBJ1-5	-	CASSLAMDREICQPQHF
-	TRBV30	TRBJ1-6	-	CAWTPTGQSRNSPLHF
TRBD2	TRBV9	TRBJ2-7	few	CASSPRGGQDEQYF
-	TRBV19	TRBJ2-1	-	CASSKQVGSKFGTSEQFF
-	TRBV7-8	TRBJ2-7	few	CASSYSQFYEQYF
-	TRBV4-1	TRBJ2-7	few	CASSQDRGAQTYEQYF
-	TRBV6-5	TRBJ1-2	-	CATLQLGGGYGYTF
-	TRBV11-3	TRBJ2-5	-	CASSPSLQETQYF
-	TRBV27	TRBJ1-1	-	CASSDNRDTEAFF
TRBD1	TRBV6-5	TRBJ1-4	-	CASTKTGGDEKLFF
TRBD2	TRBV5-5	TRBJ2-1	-	CASSLLGLAGEDEQFF
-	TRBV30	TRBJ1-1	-	CAWSVGGFPEAFF
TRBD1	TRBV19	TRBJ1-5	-	CASSINRGANQPQHF
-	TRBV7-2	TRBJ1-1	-	CASRGVLGNTEAFF
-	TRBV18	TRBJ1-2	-	CASSETELYYGYTF
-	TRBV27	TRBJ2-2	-	CASRSGNSGELFF
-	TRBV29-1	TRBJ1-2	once	CSVEEGYNYGYTF
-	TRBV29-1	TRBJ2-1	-	CSVGVLVYNEQFF
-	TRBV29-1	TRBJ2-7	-	CSVEGTGPYEQYF
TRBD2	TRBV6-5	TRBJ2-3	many	CASSWTSGRGTDTQYF
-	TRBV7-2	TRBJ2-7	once	CASSSGHWSSYEQYF
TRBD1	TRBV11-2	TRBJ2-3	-	CASRLDGTGYHTQYF
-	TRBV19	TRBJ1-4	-	CASTPLGNEKLFF
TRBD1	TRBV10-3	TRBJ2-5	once	CAISAGTGIAKQETQYF